The sequence of this TCR beta chain was determined in a study of tumor-infiltrating lymphocytes in primary liver carcinoma. On the study more broadly: Sequencing of the samples generated roughly 3.5 to 7.5 million productive TCRbeta reads, with similar yields across tissue types.

CDR1 and CDR2 from the germline V gene are MDHEN and SYDVKM. The CDR3 has 17 residues. The V gene end was trimmed by 4 bases and the J gene end by 5 bases; junction bases not matched to a gene: 9. With a constant-region primer, TCR beta cDNA was made from 500 ng of total RNA. A slightly modified ARM-PCR protocol with three nested multiplex PCR rounds produced these TCR beta libraries. Investigators reported that the first two PCR rounds, at about 9 cycles each, used TRBV1-TRBV30 forward primers with a C-beta reverse primer. Via MiXCR, TCRdb re-called the multiplex PCR reads, giving one row per CDR3 protein. The profile shows fewer than 400,000 distinct CDR3 sequences, roughly two thirds of them singletons. Out of unsorted whole blood came the blood RNA, and germline DNA was extracted as well. The patients carried chronic HBV infection and had received no treatment.

This receptor was identified in a man between 40 and 49 years old with primary liver carcinoma and hepatitis B virus infection. The chain is built from TRBV28 and TRBJ2-1, with 12 positions matching TRBD2. What was sequenced was peripheral blood. In DNA, the CDR3 is TGTGCCAGCAGTTCATGGGCCGGACTAGCGGGAAACAATGAGCAGTTCTTC. This gives the protein CASSSWAGLAGNNEQFF.